A selection of T cell receptor beta chains follows, all from one sample in a study of blood T cell repertoires in COVID-19. Sequencing used immunoSEQ multiplex PCR; TCRdb keeps in-frame clones, though not all of them. The sample holds 350,000 to 400,000 clones, about 89% seen once. Material: peripheral blood. The source is a woman aged 25 to 45 with COVID-19, enrolled during active disease. CDR3s include the opening cysteine and the closing phenylalanine or tryptophan. A D gene is named only where the DNA matches it firmly. Size values are once, few and many counts, or a class for expanded clones, and some rows have none.

cdr3_aa cdr3_nt j_call d_call v_call clone_size
CASSSGLAGGVILDTQYF TGTGCCAGCAGCTCCGGCCTAGCGGGGGGGGTCATTTTAGATACGCAGTATTTT TRBJ2-3 TRBD2 TRBV11-2 once
CASSIQANYGYTF TGTGCCAGTAGTATCCAGGCTAACTATGGCTACACCTTC TRBJ1-2 - TRBV19 -
CASSLGTAGELFF TGTGCTAGCAGCTTAGGGACAGCCGGGGAGCTGTTTTTT TRBJ2-2 TRBD1 TRBV7-7 -
CASSFQRGQGHYGYTF TGTGCCAGCAGCTTCCAGAGAGGACAGGGCCACTATGGCTACACCTTC TRBJ1-2 TRBD1 TRBV13 -
CASSFGYDYGYTF TGTGCCAGCAGCTTCGGTTACGACTATGGCTACACCTTC TRBJ1-2 - TRBV13 once
CAISGRTDSSSYNEQFF TGTGCCATCAGTGGGCGGACAGACTCTTCTTCTTACAATGAGCAGTTCTTC TRBJ2-1 - TRBV10-3 -
CASSPGTYGYTF TGCGCCAGCAGCCCCGGGACTTATGGCTACACCTTC TRBJ1-2 - TRBV5-1 -
CASASSGEQETQYF TGTGCCAGCGCTTCTAGCGGGGAACAAGAGACCCAGTACTTC TRBJ2-5 TRBD2 TRBV28 -
CASSWAGDRNTIYF TGCGCCAGCAGCTGGGCAGGTGACCGAAACACCATATATTTT TRBJ1-3 - TRBV5-1 -
CASSSQEPPAGELFF TGTGCCAGCTCATCGCAGGAACCTCCCGCCGGGGAGCTGTTTTTT TRBJ2-2 - TRBV18 -
CASSINLDFQRLSYEQYF TGTGCCAGCAGCATTAACCTGGACTTTCAGAGACTCTCCTACGAGCAGTACTTC TRBJ2-7 - TRBV11-2 -
CSVGGGSSGNTIYF TGCAGCGTTGGGGGGGGCAGCTCTGGAAACACCATATATTTT TRBJ1-3 - TRBV29-1 -
CASSLERGGVPYGYTF TGTGCCAGCAGTTTAGAACGCGGGGGCGTTCCCTATGGCTACACCTTC TRBJ1-2 - TRBV27 -
CASSFGGQSNEQFF TGTGCCAGCAGTTTTGGCGGACAGAGCAATGAGCAGTTCTTC TRBJ2-1 - TRBV6-2/TRBV6-3 -
CASSFTGSDQPQHF TGTGCCAGCAGCTTTACGGGGTCAGATCAGCCCCAGCATTTT TRBJ1-5 - TRBV7-9 -
CSAVERGAGEQYF TGCAGCGCGGTCGAGCGGGGGGCCGGTGAGCAGTACTTC TRBJ2-7 TRBD2 TRBV29-1 -
CASSPRRDRGTEAFF TGTGCCAGTAGTCCCCGTCGGGACAGGGGCACTGAAGCTTTCTTT TRBJ1-1 TRBD1 TRBV19 -
CASSLPRRGRIGELFF TGCGCCAGCAGCCTTCCGAGGAGGGGCCGAATCGGGGAGCTGTTTTTT TRBJ2-2 - TRBV4-1 -
CASSRGQGGYEKLFF TGTGCCAGCAGCCGAGGACAGGGCGGTTATGAAAAACTGTTTTTT TRBJ1-4 TRBD1 TRBV14 -
CASSLAGGHLENIQYF TGTGCCAGCAGCTTGGCGGGAGGGCATCTCGAAAACATTCAGTACTTC TRBJ2-4 TRBD2 TRBV7-9 -
CASSFYSGGAIDTQYF TGCGCCAGCAGCTTTTATAGCGGGGGGGCCATAGATACGCAGTATTTT TRBJ2-3 TRBD2 TRBV5-1 -
CASSSQGWYTEAFF TGTGCCAGCAGCTCCCAGGGATGGTACACTGAAGCTTTCTTT TRBJ1-1 - TRBV5-4 -
CASGTTRTEGYEQYF TGTGCCAGCGGAACTACCCGGACGGAGGGCTACGAGCAGTACTTC TRBJ2-7 - TRBV28 -
CASSPHRDRGGVGNQPQHF TGTGCCAGCAGCCCTCACCGGGACAGGGGGGGTGTTGGCAATCAGCCCCAGCATTTT TRBJ1-5 TRBD1 TRBV14 -
CASSEVTGDTDTQYF TGTGCCAGCAGCGAGGTGACAGGAGACACAGATACGCAGTATTTT TRBJ2-3 - TRBV13 few
CASRAGTGKYGYTF TGTGCCAGCAGGGCCGGGACAGGGAAATATGGCTACACCTTC TRBJ1-2 TRBD1 TRBV2 -
CASSRGTGELFF TGTGCCAGCAGCAGGGGGACCGGGGAGCTGTTTTTT TRBJ2-2 TRBD1 TRBV6-2/TRBV6-3 -
CASSYIGGDTGELFF TGTGCCAGCAGTTACATCGGGGGTGACACCGGGGAGCTGTTTTTT TRBJ2-2 - TRBV6-2/TRBV6-3 -
CATSDSTGNYGYTF TGTGCCACCAGTGACTCCACAGGGAACTATGGCTACACCTTC TRBJ1-2 - TRBV24-1 -
CASSPPGGPGRSNEQFF TGTGCCAGCTCACCACCGGGAGGGCCAGGGAGGTCTAATGAGCAGTTCTTC TRBJ2-1 TRBD2 TRBV18 -
CASSLRTSGRAVTDTQYF TGTGCCAGCAGCCTTCGGACTAGCGGGAGGGCCGTCACAGATACGCAGTATTTT TRBJ2-3 TRBD2 TRBV13 -
CASSEEGTGPYNEQFF TGTGCCAGCAGTGAGGAGGGGACAGGACCCTACAATGAGCAGTTCTTC TRBJ2-1 TRBD1 TRBV7-2 -
CASSAGPYGGGYTF TGTGCCAGCAGCGCGGGACCCTACGGAGGGGGCTACACCTTC TRBJ1-2 - TRBV7-9 -
CASSVRTSGVGDTQYF TGTGCCAGCAGCGTGAGGACTAGCGGGGTCGGAGATACGCAGTATTTT TRBJ2-3 TRBD2 TRBV9 -
CASSFAGRNQPQHF TGTGCCAGCAGCTTCGCAGGCCGCAATCAGCCCCAGCATTTT TRBJ1-5 - TRBV7-2 -
CASSGQGDTEAFF TGTGCCAGCAGCGGACAGGGGGACACTGAAGCTTTCTTT TRBJ1-1 TRBD1 TRBV11-3 -
CASSESAGGETQYF TGTGCCAGCAGTGAATCCGCAGGTGGAGAGACCCAGTACTTC TRBJ2-5 - TRBV2 -
CSVRAGNTDTQYF TGCAGCGTGCGAGCGGGAAACACAGATACGCAGTATTTT TRBJ2-3 TRBD2 TRBV29-1 -
CASRDRDRYYNEQFF TGTGCCAGCAGAGACCGGGACAGGTACTACAATGAGCAGTTCTTC TRBJ2-1 TRBD1 TRBV6-5 -
CATTRPGQVTEAFF TGTGCCACCACCCGACCGGGACAGGTTACTGAAGCTTTCTTT TRBJ1-1 TRBD1 TRBV15 once
CASSLAGGSNQPQHF TGTGCCAGCAGCTTGGCGGGGGGGAGCAATCAGCCCCAGCATTTT TRBJ1-5 - TRBV7-2 -
CASSQVSRDHGYTF TGCGCCAGCAGCCAAGTTAGCAGGGATCATGGCTACACCTTC TRBJ1-2 - TRBV4-3 -
CASSLEYPVSGNTIYF TGTGCCAGCAGCTTAGAGTACCCGGTTTCGGGAAACACCATATATTTT TRBJ1-3 - TRBV7-6 once
CASSSTSGARHGYTF TGTGCCAGCTCATCCACTTCAGGGGCTCGCCATGGCTACACCTTC TRBJ1-2 - TRBV18 once
CASTGAGKRTEAFF TGTGCCAGCACTGGGGCAGGGAAGAGGACTGAAGCTTTCTTT TRBJ1-1 - TRBV2 few
CASSMWTGARGETQYF TGTGCCAGTAGTATGTGGACAGGGGCGAGGGGCGAGACCCAGTACTTC TRBJ2-5 TRBD1 TRBV19 -
CASSQGSASPDTQYF TGTGCCAGCAGCCAAGGATCAGCGAGCCCAGATACGCAGTATTTT TRBJ2-3 - TRBV3-1/TRBV3-2 -
CASSLGRGPGLSNTEAFF TGTGCCAGCAGCTTAGGGCGTGGGCCAGGGCTTTCGAACACTGAAGCTTTCTTT TRBJ1-1 - TRBV7-6 once
CASSPVVGTDFNYGYTF TGCGCCAGCAGCCCGGTCGTCGGGACAGACTTTAACTATGGCTACACCTTC TRBJ1-2 TRBD1 TRBV4-3 -
CASSRVLPGLAGEIGELFF TGTGCCAGCTCCCGCGTGCTTCCGGGACTAGCGGGAGAGATCGGGGAGCTGTTTTTT TRBJ2-2 TRBD2 TRBV18 -
CASSTGQPYNSPLHF TGCGCCAGCAGCACGGGACAGCCCTATAATTCACCCCTCCACTTT TRBJ1-6 TRBD1 TRBV4-3 once
CASSLGQGADYGYTF TGTGCCAGCAGCTTGGGGCAGGGGGCAGACTATGGCTACACCTTC TRBJ1-2 TRBD1 TRBV7-9 -
CASQPRDRVRDTQYF TGTGCCAGCCAACCCCGGGACAGGGTTCGTGATACGCAGTATTTT TRBJ2-3 TRBD1 TRBV3-1/TRBV3-2 -
CASSLGTGGSYNEQFF TGTGCCAGCAGTTTAGGGACAGGGGGCTCTTACAATGAGCAGTTCTTC TRBJ2-1 TRBD1 TRBV28 -
CASSSQRGGQREQFF TGCGCCAGCAGCTCGCAGCGGGGGGGCCAGCGGGAGCAGTTCTTC TRBJ2-1 TRBD2 TRBV5-1 -